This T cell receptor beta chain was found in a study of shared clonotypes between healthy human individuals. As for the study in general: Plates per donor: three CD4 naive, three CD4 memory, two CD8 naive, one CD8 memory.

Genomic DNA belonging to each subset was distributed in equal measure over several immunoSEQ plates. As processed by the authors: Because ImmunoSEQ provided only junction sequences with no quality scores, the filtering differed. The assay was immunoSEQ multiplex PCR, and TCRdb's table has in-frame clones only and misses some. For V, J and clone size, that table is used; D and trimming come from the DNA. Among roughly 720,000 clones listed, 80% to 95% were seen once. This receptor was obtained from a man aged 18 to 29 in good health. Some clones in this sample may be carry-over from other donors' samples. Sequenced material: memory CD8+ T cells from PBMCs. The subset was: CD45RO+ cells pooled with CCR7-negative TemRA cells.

This chain's CDR3 is CASHVGVSYNEQFF. The CDR3 coding sequence is TGCGCCAGCCACGTGGGGGTTTCCTACAATGAGCAGTTCTTC. J is TRBJ2-1 and V is TRBV5-1, with D perhaps being TRBD1 or TRBD2 (5 bases each). Trimming took off 7 bases at V and 1 base at J, with 12 bases between the two ends. This CDR3 is built from 14 residues. From germline, CDR1 is SGHRS and CDR2 YFSETQ.